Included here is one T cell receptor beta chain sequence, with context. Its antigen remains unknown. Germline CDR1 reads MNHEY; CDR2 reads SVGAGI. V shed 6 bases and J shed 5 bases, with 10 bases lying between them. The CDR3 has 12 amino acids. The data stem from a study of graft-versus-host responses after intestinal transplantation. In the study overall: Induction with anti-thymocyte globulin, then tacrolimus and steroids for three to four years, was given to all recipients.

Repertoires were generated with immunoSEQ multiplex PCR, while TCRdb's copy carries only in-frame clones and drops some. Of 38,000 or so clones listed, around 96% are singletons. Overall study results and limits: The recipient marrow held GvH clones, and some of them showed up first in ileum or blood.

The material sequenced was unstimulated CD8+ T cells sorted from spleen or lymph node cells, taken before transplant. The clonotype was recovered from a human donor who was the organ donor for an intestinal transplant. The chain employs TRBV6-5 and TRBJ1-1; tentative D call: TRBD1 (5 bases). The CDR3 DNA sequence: TGTGCCAGCAGGCAGGGTGGGACTGAAGCTTTCTTT. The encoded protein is CASRQGGTEAFF.